This T cell receptor beta chain was observed in a study of OX40 agonist ivuxolimab in advanced cancers. Sequencing was performed with immunoSEQ multiplex PCR; in TCRdb, only in-frame clones are kept and a portion is missing. The table has 60,000 to 70,000 clones, 91% seen once; the top ten hold more than 9.5%. The CDR3 has 19 amino acids. The V gene lost 2 bases and the J gene lost 4 bases, with 26 bases spanning the gap. Germline lookup yields CDR1 MNHEY and CDR2 SMNVEV (reference sequence). This receptor was taken from an adult with an advanced solid tumor such as melanoma, head and neck, liver or kidney cancer. Source: CD4+ or CD8+ T cells sorted from blood, taken in a trial of the OX40 agonist ivuxolimab. The chain couples TRBV27 to TRBJ1-1; the D is unclear. The CDR3 region has the DNA TGTGCCAGCAGTTTACTCCTTAGGGAATCTGACGCTGGTCCCACTGAAGCTTTCTTT. This sequence encodes CASSLLLRESDAGPTEAFF.